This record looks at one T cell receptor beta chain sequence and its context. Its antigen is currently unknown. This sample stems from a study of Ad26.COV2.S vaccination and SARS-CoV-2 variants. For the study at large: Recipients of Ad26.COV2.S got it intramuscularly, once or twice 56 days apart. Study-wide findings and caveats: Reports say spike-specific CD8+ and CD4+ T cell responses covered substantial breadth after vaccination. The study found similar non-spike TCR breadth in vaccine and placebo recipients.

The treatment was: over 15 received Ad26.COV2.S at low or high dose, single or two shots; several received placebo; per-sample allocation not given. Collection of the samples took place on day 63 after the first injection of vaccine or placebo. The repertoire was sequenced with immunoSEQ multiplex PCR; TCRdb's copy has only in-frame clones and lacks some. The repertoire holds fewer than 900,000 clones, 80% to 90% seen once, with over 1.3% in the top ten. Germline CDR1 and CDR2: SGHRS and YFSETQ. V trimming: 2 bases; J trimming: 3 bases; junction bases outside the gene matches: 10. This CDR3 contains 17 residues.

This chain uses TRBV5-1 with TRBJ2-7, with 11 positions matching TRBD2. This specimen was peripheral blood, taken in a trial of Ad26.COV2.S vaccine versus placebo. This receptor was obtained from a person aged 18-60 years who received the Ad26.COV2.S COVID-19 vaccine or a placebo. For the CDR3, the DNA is TGCGCCAGCAGCTTAGATTTAGCGGGAGGGCTTTTCTACGAGCAGTACTTC. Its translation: CASSLDLAGGLFYEQYF.